The clone carrying this T cell receptor beta chain was observed a few times. The study reverse transcribed the entire isolated RNA, so it sequenced expressed TCRB transcripts. Some clones are missing from TCRdb's copy, which holds only in-frame ones; the method was immunoSEQ multiplex PCR. Of fewer than 400,000 clones in the sample, around 8% were seen once. These data originate in a study of beta chain features in type 1 diabetes. Germline lookup yields CDR1 LGHNA and CDR2 YNFKEQ. With 3 bases clipped from V and 8 bases from J, the junction kept 9 bases outside the gene matches. The CDR3 is 15 residues long.

The gene calls are TRBV4-2 and TRBJ1-4; 7 nucleotides match TRBD1. The material sequenced was central memory CD4+ T cells from blood. The receptor comes from a woman under 30 in good health. The CDR3 region is CASSQKTGSREKLFF. The CDR3 DNA reads as TGTGCCAGCAGCCAGAAGACAGGGTCGAGAGAAAAACTGTTTTTT.